Described below is a single TCR beta chain sequence and its context. No antigen is known for it. Per-nucleotide qualities are absent, and no much larger clonotype sits a single base away. TCRbeta CDR3 regions were amplified from genomic DNA by means of the immunoSEQ Assay, a bias-controlled multiplex PCR. The source study handled its data this way. The number of nucleated cells in each sample was estimated from the amplification of reference gene primers within the assay. To quantify the absolute abundance of each unique TCRbeta CDR3 rearrangement, sequence reads were collapsed and filtered. For each sample, productive Simpson clonality was calculated as the square root of Simpson's diversity index across productive rearrangements. The immuneACCESS repertoire file appears here via TCRdb, limited to in-frame rearrangements. These files lack a portion of the clones; in checked studies, under half of the deficit traces to unresolved V genes, and the cause of the others is not known. V, J and clone size reflect that table, while D and trimming were determined from the DNA. Counted in this sample were roughly 13,000 clones; roughly 80% of them appeared once. Jointly, the top ten make up around 37% of the sample.

Collaborating institutions collected whole blood in K2EDTA tubes following their own protocols. For TCRbeta analysis, collaborator samples were shipped as frozen whole blood, as isolated PBMCs, or as DNA extracted from either sample type. The source of the sample is a study of blood T cell repertoires in COVID-19 (dated by TCRdb to the early 2020s). About the study as a whole: Collaborator samples came from the United States, Italy and Spain and covered acute and convalescent phases of COVID-19. The prospective study material was composed of cDNA or gDNA derived from T cells, B-cell-depleted T cells, or PBMCs. The dataset comprised deeply sampled blood TCRbeta repertoires from subjects exposed to, actively infected with, or recovered from COVID-19. The repertoires were released in a freely available public database intended as a resource for research on the immune response to SARS-CoV-2. The samples were drawn from two sources: the first 160 participants of the ongoing ImmuneRACE study, and 950 to 1,500 subjects contributed by 6 global collaborators. Sample metadata almost always included a de-identified subject ID, COVID-19 status, age in years and sex. Where available, HLA class I and class II types were obtained from metadata supplied by the sample provider rather than from assay-based typing.

On the study overall, not on this receptor specifically: The quantity of clinical and demographic metadata differed by source and by participant and was supplied without curation.

The origin of this receptor is a human donor in a cohort sampled during active COVID-19. The sequencing sample was made of peripheral blood.

Here is the DNA: TGTGCCAGCAGCTCCAGGGGTCTAGAGGATGGCTACACCTTC. Its amino acids are CASSSRGLEDGYTF. The rearranged chain carries TRBV11-2 and TRBJ1-2; TRBD1 could be the D gene, as 6 bases match. CDR1 and CDR2 are drawn from the germline V gene: SGHAT, FQNNGV. Trimming at the junction amounts to 4 bases on V and 6 bases on J, and the germline ends lie 15 bases apart. The CDR3 spans 14 residues, from the cysteine through the phenylalanine. Only the CDR3 portion is preserved as DNA: 42 bases, with reading frame beginning at the first base.